In its sample, the clone carrying this T cell receptor (beta chain) was seen many times. V was clipped by 7 bases and J by 2 bases, with 12 bases between them. Germline V gene lookup returns CDR1 LNHDA and CDR2 SQIVND (reference sequence). The length of the CDR3 is 13 residues. Each cDNA molecule carried a unique molecular identifier. TCRdb reanalysed the 5' RACE reads using MiXCR and keeps one entry per CDR3 protein. The data contain 20,000 to 30,000 distinct CDR3 sequences, more than 4% of them seen just once; the ten biggest clones take up over 9%. This specimen comes from a study of early T cells in non-severe SARS-CoV-2 infection. Study in general: From unsorted whole blood, bulk RNA was sequenced, and the chains remained unpaired.

This TCR derives from an adult who was a healthcare worker with PCR-confirmed SARS-CoV-2 infection or an uninfected control (not recorded which). The rearrangement links TRBV19 to TRBJ2-7; no clear D gene. Sample: whole blood. CDR3 amino acids: CASTATDTYEQYF. CDR3 DNA: TGTGCCAGTACAGCGACCGACACCTACGAGCAGTACTTC.